Shown below are 22 T cell receptor beta chains from a single sample sequenced in a study of T cell responses to AZD1222 COVID-19 vaccine. Using immunoSEQ multiplex PCR, the repertoire was profiled, and TCRdb retains in-frame clones only, with some absent. The data hold 150,000 or so clones, with 80% to 95% observed a single time. The sample consisted of peripheral blood, taken on day 0 of MenACWY control vaccination. Source of these receptors: an adult in good health.

This clone was seen just once. The chain combines TRBV9 with TRBJ2-3; TRBD2 agrees at 13 bases. Trimming removed 3 bases from V and 2 bases from J; junction bases left unmatched: 9. This CDR3 contains 18 residues. Per the germline V gene, CDR1 is SGDLS and CDR2 is YYNGEE. The CDR3 DNA reads TGTGCCAGCAGCGGAAACCGAGGGACTAGCGGGGCCACAGATACGCAGTATTTT. Amino acid sequence: CASSGNRGTSGATDTQYF.

The chain joins TRBV10-1 to TRBJ1-5; 12 nucleotides line up with TRBD1. Germline loops: CDR1 WNHNN, CDR2 SYGVQD (reference sequence). With 6 bases clipped from V and 5 bases from J, the junction kept 5 bases outside the gene matches. The CDR3 is made up of 15 amino acids. The CDR3 sequence is CASSAGTGGDQPQHF. In DNA, the CDR3 is TGCGCCAGCAGCGCCGGGACAGGGGGCGATCAGCCCCAGCATTTT.

The chain recombines TRBV9 with TRBJ2-3; a possible D gene is TRBD1 (7 bases). V was shortened by 0 bases and J by 3 bases, with 14 bases between the two germline ends. Germline CDR1 SGDLS, CDR2 YYNGEE. The CDR3 runs to 16 residues. The CDR3, as DNA: TGTGCCAGCAGCGTAGGTTTCAGGGGGAGGACAGATACGCAGTATTTT. It is translated as CASSVGFRGRTDTQYF.

The V call is TRBV19, the J call TRBJ1-2; 8 bases agree with TRBD1. Germline CDR1 reads LNHDA; CDR2 reads SQIVND (reference sequence). Losses at the gene ends were 6 bases for V and 3 bases for J; bases not matched to a gene: 6. The CDR3 runs to 14 residues. The CDR3 is CASSQGQGDYGYTF. The DNA for the CDR3 is TGTGCCAGTAGCCAAGGACAGGGAGACTATGGCTACACCTTC.

V and J are TRBV6-2 or TRBV6-3 and TRBJ1-1, with a possible D match to TRBD1 (5 bases). The V and J ends lost 0 bases and 4 bases respectively, with 6 bases between them. Germline V gene sequence: CDR1 MNHEY, CDR2 SVGEGT. The CDR3 covers 13 residues. CDR3 residues: CASSYSQGTEAFF. For the CDR3, the DNA is TGTGCCAGCAGTTACTCGCAGGGCACTGAAGCTTTCTTT.

V usage is TRBV6-5 and J usage is TRBJ1-6; D possibly corresponds to TRBD1 (6 bases). This CDR3 contains 14 residues. V lost 6 bases to trimming and J lost 10 bases, with 16 bases between them. Germline CDR1 MNHEY, CDR2 SVGAGI. The CDR3 sequence: CASRPQGIISPLHF. Here the CDR3 DNA reads TGTGCCAGCAGACCACAGGGCATCATCTCACCCCTCCACTTT.

The genes are TRBV30 and TRBJ2-7; D gene unclear. Germline V lookup: CDR1 GTSNPN, CDR2 SVGIG (reference sequence). This CDR3 is built from 12 residues. Between the trimmed V and J ends, which lost 4 bases and 0 bases, there was a span of 7 bases. CDR3 DNA: TGTGCCTGGACGGATCACTCCTACGAGCAGTACTTC. This encodes CAWTDHSYEQYF.

The V and J genes are TRBV12-3 or TRBV12-4 and TRBJ2-1; D is undetermined. The length of the CDR3 is 13 residues. V dropped 1 base and J dropped 8 bases, with 9 bases sitting between them. CDR3 bases: TGTGCCAGCAGTTTAGTGGGGATATATGAGCAGTTCTTC. It is translated as CASSLVGIYEQFF.

This clone was seen just once. The chain combines TRBV15 with TRBJ2-7; TRBD1 matches 7 bases. V was clipped by 1 base and J by 3 bases; unmatched bases: 9. CDR1 and CDR2 from the germline V gene are LNHNV and YYDKDF (reference sequence). CDR3 length equals 16 residues. The CDR3: CATSRATGTVFYEQYF. Written as DNA, the CDR3 is TGTGCCACCAGCAGAGCAACCGGGACAGTCTTCTACGAGCAGTACTTC.

This sequence joins TRBV12-3 or TRBV12-4 and TRBJ2-5; 8 bases fit TRBD1. The CDR3 sequence is 13 residues long. The trim removed 5 bases at V and 8 bases at J, leaving 7 bases unmatched. The CDR3 loop reads CASSPGTGSTQYF. In DNA form, the CDR3 reads TGTGCCAGCAGTCCAGGGACAGGAAGCACCCAGTACTTC.

V and J are TRBV6-1 and TRBJ1-3; D remains ambiguous. This CDR3 is 16 amino acids long. V was clipped by 2 bases and J by 5 bases, with 16 bases between them. Germline lookup yields CDR1 MNHNS and CDR2 SASEGT. The CDR3 nucleotides are TGTGCCAGCAGTGAAAGGATGGCAGGCTTGAGAAACACCATATATTTT. Translated: CASSERMAGLRNTIYF.

This chain connects TRBV15 to TRBJ2-1, with no clear D. V was cut by 3 bases and J by 8 bases, with 14 bases left in between. Looked up from germline, CDR1 is LNHNV and CDR2 is YYDKDF (reference sequence). The CDR3 is 14 residues long. CDR3 sequence reads: CATSSWAKVDEQFF. The CDR3 DNA is TGTGCCACCAGCAGTTGGGCTAAGGTCGATGAGCAGTTCTTC. Using reference TRBV15 and TRBJ2-1 for the parts outside the CDR3, the full variable domain is DAMVIQNPRYQVTQFGKPVTLSCSQTLNHNVMYWYQQKSSQAPKLLFHYYDKDFNNEADTPDNFQSRRPNTSFCFLDIRSPGLGDTAMYLCATSSWAKVDEQFFGPGTRLTVL.

The rearrangement uses TRBV19 and TRBJ1-5; D uncertain. The CDR3 is made up of 17 amino acids. The germline V and J ends were trimmed by 3 bases and 4 bases, with 19 bases remaining between them. Germline loops: CDR1 LNHDA, CDR2 SQIVND (reference sequence). CDR3 nucleotide sequence: TGTGCCAGTAGTATTGCGCGCCAAGGGTCTTGGAATCAGCCCCAGCATTTT. Its translation is CASSIARQGSWNQPQHF.

This clone was detected a few times. The rearrangement links TRBV2 to TRBJ1-1; TRBD1 is a possible D gene (5 bases). CDR3 length equals 14 residues. CDR1 is SNHLY, CDR2 FYNNEI, per germline. V was trimmed by 10 bases and J by 0 bases, leaving 15 bases between them. The CDR3 region has the DNA TGTGCCACTATACGGGGGACGGTGAACACTGAAGCTTTCTTT. Its protein product is CATIRGTVNTEAFF.

The chain carries TRBV7-2 and TRBJ2-7; D possibly corresponds to TRBD2 (5 bases). The CDR3 is 14 amino acids. The V end was cut by 1 base, the J end by 2 bases, with 9 bases between. Germline V lookup: CDR1 SGHTA, CDR2 FQGNSA. CDR3 sequence reads: CASSLDRGAYEQYF. CDR3 nucleotide sequence: TGTGCCAGCAGCTTAGACCGGGGAGCCTACGAGCAGTACTTC.

The V and J genes are TRBV12-3 or TRBV12-4 and TRBJ2-5; D gene ambiguous. V was trimmed by 4 bases and J by 5 bases, leaving 11 bases between them. The length of the CDR3 is 13 residues. This chain's CDR3 is CASSSPEGETQYF. The DNA for the CDR3 is TGTGCCAGCAGTTCCCCCGAAGGGGAGACCCAGTACTTC.

J is TRBJ1-6 and V is TRBV6-5, with unresolved D. Trimming removed 6 bases from V and 4 bases from J, with 10 bases in between. CDR3 length: 14 amino acids. Germline CDR1 and CDR2: MNHEY and SVGAGI. The CDR3 coding sequence is TGTGCCAGCAGGGCCGGGCCTTATAATTCACCCCTCCACTTT. Translation: CASRAGPYNSPLHF.

This chain joins TRBV3-1 (or the pseudogene TRBV3-2) and TRBJ1-2; 10 bases are a match to TRBD1. The ends lost 6 bases at V and 8 bases at J; junction bases unmatched: 6. The germline gives CDR1 LGHDT, CDR2 YNNKEL (reference sequence). There are 13 residues in the CDR3. Written as DNA, the CDR3 is TGTGCCAGCAGGAGACAGGGGGCGGAGGGCTACACCTTC. Translation gives CASRRQGAEGYTF.

The V gene is TRBV5-4, the J gene TRBJ1-4; possible D gene TRBD1, 5 bases. Trimming removed 4 bases from V and 7 bases from J, with 14 bases in between. CDR3 size: 14 residues. The germline V gene encodes CDR1 SGHNT and CDR2 YYREEE (reference sequence). Here the CDR3 DNA reads TGTGCCAGCAGCACCGGGGGGAACGGTGAAAAACTGTTTTTT. Residues: CASSTGGNGEKLFF.

The chain employs TRBV2 and TRBJ1-5; D is perhaps TRBD1 (6 bases). V was clipped by 6 bases and J by 3 bases, with 12 bases between them. CDR1 is SNHLY, CDR2 FYNNEI, per germline. The CDR3 extends over 14 amino acids. CDR3 amino acids: CASREDSLNQPQHF. CDR3 nucleotide sequence: TGTGCCAGCAGGGAGGACAGCCTCAATCAGCCCCAGCATTTT.

The chain combines TRBV9 with TRBJ1-6; D call uncertain. The CDR3 has 16 amino acids. Germline CDR1 reads SGDLS; CDR2 reads YYNGEE. Trimming left V 0 bases short and J 0 bases short, with 7 bases between. The DNA for the CDR3 is TGTGCCAGCAGCGTAGGGGGAGACTCCTATAATTCACCCCTCCACTTT. It is translated as CASSVGGDSYNSPLHF.

In DNA form, the CDR3 reads TGTGCCAGCAGCTCCCGACAGGGGGATGGCTACACCTTC. Protein sequence: CASSSRQGDGYTF. The chain employs TRBV5-6 and TRBJ1-2, with TRBD1 identical over 9 bases. The CDR3 consists of 13 residues. Trimming removed 3 bases from V and 6 bases from J; junction bases left unmatched: 3. Germline CDR1 is SGHDT and CDR2 is YYEEEE.